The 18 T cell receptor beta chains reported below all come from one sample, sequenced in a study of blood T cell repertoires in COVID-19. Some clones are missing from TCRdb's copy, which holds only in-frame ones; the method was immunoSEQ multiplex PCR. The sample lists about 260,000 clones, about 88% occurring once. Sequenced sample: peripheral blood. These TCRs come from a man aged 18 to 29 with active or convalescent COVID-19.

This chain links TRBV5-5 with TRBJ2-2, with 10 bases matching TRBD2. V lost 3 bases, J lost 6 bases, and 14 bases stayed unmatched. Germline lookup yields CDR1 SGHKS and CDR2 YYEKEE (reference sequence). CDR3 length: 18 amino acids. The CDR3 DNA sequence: TGTGCCAGCAGCTATCTCTCCCTAGCGGGGGCGGAGGCCGGGGAGCTGTTTTTT. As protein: CASSYLSLAGAEAGELFF.

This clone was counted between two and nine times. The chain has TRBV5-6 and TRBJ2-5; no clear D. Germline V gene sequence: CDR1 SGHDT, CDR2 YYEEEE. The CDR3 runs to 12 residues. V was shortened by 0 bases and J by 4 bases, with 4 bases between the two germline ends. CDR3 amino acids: CASSLVSETQYF. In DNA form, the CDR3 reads TGTGCCAGCAGCTTGGTATCAGAGACCCAGTACTTC.

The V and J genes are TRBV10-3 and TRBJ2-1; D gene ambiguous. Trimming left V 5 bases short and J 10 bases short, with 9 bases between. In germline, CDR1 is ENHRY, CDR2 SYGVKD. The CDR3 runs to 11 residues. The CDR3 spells CAISSPLEQFF. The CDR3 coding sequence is TGTGCCATCAGTTCCCCTCTGGAGCAGTTCTTC.

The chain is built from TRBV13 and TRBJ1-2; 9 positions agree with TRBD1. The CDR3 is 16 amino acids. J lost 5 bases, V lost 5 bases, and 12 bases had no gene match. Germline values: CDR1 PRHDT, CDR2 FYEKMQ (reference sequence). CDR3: CASSPRVGQGQYGYTF. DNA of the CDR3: TGTGCCAGCAGCCCCCGTGTCGGACAGGGGCAATATGGCTACACCTTC.

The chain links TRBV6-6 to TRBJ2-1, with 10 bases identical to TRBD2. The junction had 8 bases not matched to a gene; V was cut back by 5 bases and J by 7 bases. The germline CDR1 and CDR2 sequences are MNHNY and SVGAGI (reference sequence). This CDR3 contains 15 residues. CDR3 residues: CASSDLAGERNEQFF. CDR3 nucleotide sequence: TGTGCCAGCAGTGATCTAGCGGGGGAACGAAATGAGCAGTTCTTC.

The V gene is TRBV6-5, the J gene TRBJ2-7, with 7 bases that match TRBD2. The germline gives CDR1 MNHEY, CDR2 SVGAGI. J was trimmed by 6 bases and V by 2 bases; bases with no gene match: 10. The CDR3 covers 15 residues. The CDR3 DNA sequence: TGTGCCAGCAGTTACCTGGCGGGGGAAGAACGCGAGCAGTACTTC. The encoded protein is CASSYLAGEEREQYF.

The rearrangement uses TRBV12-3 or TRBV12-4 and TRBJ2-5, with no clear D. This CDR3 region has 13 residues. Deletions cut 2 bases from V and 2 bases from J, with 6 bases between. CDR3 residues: CASSLYNQETQYF. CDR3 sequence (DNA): TGTGCCAGCAGTTTATACAATCAAGAGACCCAGTACTTC.

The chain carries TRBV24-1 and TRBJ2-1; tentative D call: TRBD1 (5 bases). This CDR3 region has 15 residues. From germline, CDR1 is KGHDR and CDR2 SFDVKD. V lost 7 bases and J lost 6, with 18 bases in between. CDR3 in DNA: TGTGCCACCAGCGCCCCCGGACACCGAGGCAATGAGCAGTTCTTC. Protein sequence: CATSAPGHRGNEQFF.

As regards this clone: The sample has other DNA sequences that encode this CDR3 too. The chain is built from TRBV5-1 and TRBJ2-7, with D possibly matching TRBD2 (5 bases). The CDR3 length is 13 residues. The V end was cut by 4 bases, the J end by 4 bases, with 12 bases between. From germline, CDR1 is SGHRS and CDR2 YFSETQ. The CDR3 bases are TGCGCCAGCAGCCTAGCCGGAACGTACGAGCAGTACTTC. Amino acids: CASSLAGTYEQYF. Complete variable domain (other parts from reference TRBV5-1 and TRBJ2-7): KAGVTQTPRYLIKTRGQQVTLSCSPISGHRSVSWYQQTPGQGLQFLFEYFSETQRNKGNFPGRFSGRQFSNSRSEMNVSTLELGDSALYLCASSLAGTYEQYFGPGTRLTVT.

The CDR3 nucleotides are TGTGCCAGCAGTGAAATGGGGCAGGGAGAGACCCAGTACTTC. Its translation: CASSEMGQGETQYF. V gene TRBV2 combines with J gene TRBJ2-5, with a possible D match to TRBD1 (5 bases). CDR3 length: 14 residues. V lost 2 bases to trimming and J lost 4 bases, with 11 bases between them. CDR1 and CDR2 (germline): SNHLY, FYNNEI.

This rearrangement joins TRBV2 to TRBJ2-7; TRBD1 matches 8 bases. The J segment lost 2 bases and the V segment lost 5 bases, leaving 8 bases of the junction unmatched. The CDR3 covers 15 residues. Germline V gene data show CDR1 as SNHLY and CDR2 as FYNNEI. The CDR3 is CASSLDREITYEQYF. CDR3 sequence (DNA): TGTGCCAGCAGTCTGGACAGGGAAATAACCTACGAGCAGTACTTC.

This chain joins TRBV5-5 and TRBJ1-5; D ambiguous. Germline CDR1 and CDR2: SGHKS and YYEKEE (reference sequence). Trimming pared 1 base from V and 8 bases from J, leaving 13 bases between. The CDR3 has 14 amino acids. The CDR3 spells CASSLCRGRKPQHF. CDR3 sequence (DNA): TGTGCCAGCAGCTTGTGTCGGGGTAGAAAGCCCCAGCATTTT.

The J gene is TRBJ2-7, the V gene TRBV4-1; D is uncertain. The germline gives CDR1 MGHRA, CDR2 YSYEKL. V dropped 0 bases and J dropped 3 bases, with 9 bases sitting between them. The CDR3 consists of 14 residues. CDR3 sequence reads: CASSQDTQVYEQYF. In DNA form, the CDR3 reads TGCGCCAGCAGCCAAGATACCCAGGTCTACGAGCAGTACTTC.

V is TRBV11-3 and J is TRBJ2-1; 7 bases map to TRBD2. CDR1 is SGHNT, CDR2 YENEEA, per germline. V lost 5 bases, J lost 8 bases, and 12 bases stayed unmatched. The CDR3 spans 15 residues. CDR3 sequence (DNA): TGTGCCAGCAGCCAGATGGGCGGGAGATATGATGAGCAGTTCTTC. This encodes CASSQMGGRYDEQFF.

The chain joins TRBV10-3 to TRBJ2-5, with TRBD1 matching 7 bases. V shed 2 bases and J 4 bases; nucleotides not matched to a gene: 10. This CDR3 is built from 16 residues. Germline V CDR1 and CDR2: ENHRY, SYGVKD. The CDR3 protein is CAISEQGVFRTETQYF. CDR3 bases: TGTGCCATCAGTGAGCAGGGGGTCTTTAGAACAGAGACCCAGTACTTC.

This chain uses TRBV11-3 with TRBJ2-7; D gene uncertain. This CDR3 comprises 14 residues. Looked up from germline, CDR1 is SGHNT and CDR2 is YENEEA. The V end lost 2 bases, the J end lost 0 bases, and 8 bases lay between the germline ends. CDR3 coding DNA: TGTGCCAGCAGCTTACCCCCCCGCTCCTACGAGCAGTACTTC. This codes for CASSLPPRSYEQYF.

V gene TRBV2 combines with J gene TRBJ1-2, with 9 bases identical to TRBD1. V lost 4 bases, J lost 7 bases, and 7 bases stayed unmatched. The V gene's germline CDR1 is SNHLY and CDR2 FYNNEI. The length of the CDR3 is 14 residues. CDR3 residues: CASSGTGERGGYTF. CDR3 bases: TGTGCCAGCAGTGGGACAGGGGAAAGGGGTGGCTACACCTTC.

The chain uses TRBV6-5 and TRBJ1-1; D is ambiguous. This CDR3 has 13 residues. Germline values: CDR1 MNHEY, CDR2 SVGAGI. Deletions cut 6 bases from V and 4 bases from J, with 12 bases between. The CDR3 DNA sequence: TGTGCCAGCAGCAGAGGAGGGAGCACTGAAGCTTTCTTT. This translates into CASSRGGSTEAFF.